The next 3 T cell receptor beta chains were all read from a single sample in a study of blood T cell repertoires in COVID-19. The assay was immunoSEQ multiplex PCR, and TCRdb's table has in-frame clones only and misses some. The table includes roughly 200,000 clones, about 80% detected once. What was sequenced was peripheral blood. The receptors come from a woman aged 50 to 65 with active or convalescent COVID-19.

V gene TRBV7-9 combines with J gene TRBJ1-1; 7 positions match TRBD1. V was clipped by 1 base and J by 5 bases; unmatched bases: 7. The CDR3 sequence is 15 residues long. Per germline, CDR1 SEHNR and CDR2 FQNEAQ (reference sequence). The CDR3 DNA sequence: TGTGCCAGCAGCTTAGGGCAACCAGGGGGGACTGAAGCTTTCTTT. Translating gives CASSLGQPGGTEAFF.

The chain couples TRBV24-1 to TRBJ1-2; a possible D gene is TRBD1 (5 bases). In germline, CDR1 is KGHDR, CDR2 SFDVKD. V shed 3 bases and J shed 4 bases, with 11 bases lying between them. CDR3 length: 14 residues. CDR3 sequence reads: CATSDPGRAYGYTF. CDR3 DNA: TGTGCCACCAGTGATCCCGGCAGGGCCTATGGCTACACCTTC.

This clone has a single count. The CDR3 coding sequence is TGTGCCAGCAGCTTAGCCCATAGCGGTCTTAACTATGGCTACACCTTC. Its translation is CASSLAHSGLNYGYTF. The chain links TRBV13 to TRBJ1-2, with D unclear. This CDR3 comprises 16 residues. CDR1 is PRHDT and CDR2 is FYEKMQ in the germline V gene (reference sequence). V was shortened by 1 base and J by 1 base, with 13 bases between the two germline ends.